This T cell receptor (beta chain) comes out of a study of cytomegalovirus exposure and HLA in healthy donors. Germline loops: CDR1 SNHLY, CDR2 FYNNEI. The V and J ends lost 6 bases and 4 bases respectively, with 13 bases between them. CDR3 size: 13 residues. The repertoire was sequenced with immunoSEQ multiplex PCR; TCRdb's copy has only in-frame clones and lacks some. The sample includes about 120,000 clones, roughly nine tenths of them seen just once. The source of this sequence is a man younger than 30 in good health and CMV-seropositive. This sequence joins TRBV2 and TRBJ2-7, with D possibly matching TRBD2 (6 bases). Sample: PBMCs. CDR3 DNA: TGTGCCAGCAGAAAGGACGGACTATACGAGCAGTACTTC. It codes for CASRKDGLYEQYF.